These 25 T cell receptor beta chains were all obtained from the same sample, sequenced in a study of post-analysis software for immune sequencing data. Study results and caveats: Compared with controls, patients had more of 4 to 6 TRBV segments, including TRBV5-6, TRBV5-1 and TRBV20-1.

These receptors lack a known antigen. The library was made from cDNA and included unique molecular identifiers. TCRdb used MiXCR to reprocess the PCR reads, holding one entry per CDR3 protein. The table records hundreds of thousands of distinct CDR3 sequences, approximately 59% of them present only once. Source material: blood. The receptors shown here come from a girl aged 2 to 9 with multiple sclerosis.

V usage is TRBV24-1 and J usage is TRBJ2-5, with 7 nucleotides matching TRBD1. The germline V gene has CDR1 KGHDR and CDR2 SFDVKD. The CDR3 is made up of 14 amino acids. V trimming: 7 bases; J trimming: 0 bases; junction bases outside the gene matches: 4. For the CDR3, the DNA is TGTGCCACCAGCCGGGACAGCAACCAAGAGACCCAGTACTTC. Translated, it gives CATSRDSNQETQYF.

This clonotype was seen more than once but under ten times. The V call is TRBV7-9, the J call TRBJ2-5; weak D call: TRBD2 (5 bases). V lost 0 bases to trimming and J lost 5 bases, with 10 bases between them. Germline CDR1 reads SEHNR; CDR2 reads FQNEAQ (reference sequence). The CDR3 runs 14 residues. CDR3 loop: CASSLARGPETQYF. Written as DNA, the CDR3 is TGTGCCAGCAGCTTAGCAAGAGGGCCCGAGACCCAGTACTTC.

This chain uses TRBV7-8 with TRBJ2-5, with 9 positions matching TRBD2. CDR1 and CDR2 (germline): SGHVS, FQNEAQ. The CDR3 contains 14 residues. V was clipped by 6 bases and J by 5 bases; unmatched bases: 7. DNA of the CDR3: TGTGCCAGCAGACTTGTTGCGGGGGGGGAGACCCAGTACTTC. The encoded protein is CASRLVAGGETQYF.

The J gene is TRBJ2-3, the V gene TRBV20-1; 8 bases map to TRBD1. This CDR3 is 13 amino acids long. In germline, CDR1 is DFQATT, CDR2 SNEGSKA (reference sequence). CDR3 protein: CRSQGEVADTQYF. DNA for the CDR3: TGCAGATCACAGGGGGAAGTAGCAGATACGCAGTATTTT.

The chain recombines TRBV6-5 with TRBJ1-2, with 7 bases fitting TRBD1. Germline assignment: CDR1 MNHEY and CDR2 SVGAGI. This CDR3 has 13 residues. V dropped 6 bases and J dropped 6; count of bases not matched to a gene: 7. The CDR3 DNA follows: TGTGCCAGCAGGTCCGGGACAGCCCATGGCTACACCTTC. Translating gives CASRSGTAHGYTF.

The genes are TRBV5-1 and TRBJ2-2, with D possibly being TRBD1 (6 bases). V gave up 4 bases and J gave up 8 bases, with 15 bases separating them. This CDR3 region has 14 residues. Germline V gives CDR1 SGHRS, CDR2 YFSETQ. This CDR3 reads CASSPGQLEGELFF. Here the CDR3 DNA reads TGCGCCAGCAGCCCGGGACAACTGGAAGGGGAGCTGTTTTTT.

The V call is TRBV20-1, the J call TRBJ2-1; TRBD1 matches 7 bases. CDR3 length: 15 amino acids. CDR1 DFQATT and CDR2 SNEGSKA come from the germline V gene (reference sequence). V dropped 0 bases and J dropped 10; count of bases not matched to a gene: 12. For the CDR3, the DNA is TGCAGTGCTAGAGATGAACAGGGGATGGGCAGGGAGCAGTTCTTC. Translated, it gives CSARDEQGMGREQFF.

This chain joins TRBV7-9 and TRBJ1-5; no reliable D call. V was clipped by 5 bases and J by 3 bases, with 5 bases between them. Germline V gene lookup returns CDR1 SEHNR and CDR2 FQNEAQ (reference sequence). CDR3 length: 12 residues. CDR3 DNA sequence: TGTGCCAGCAGCATACTCAATCAGCCCCAGCATTTT. This sequence encodes CASSILNQPQHF.

The chain's CDR3 is CASSQDMGEGYYEQYF. Here the CDR3 DNA reads TGTGCCAGCAGCCAAGATATGGGGGAGGGATACTACGAGCAGTACTTC. V and J are TRBV3-1 and TRBJ2-7, with 7 bases matching TRBD2. The CDR3 is made up of 16 amino acids. Trimming removed 0 bases from V and 3 bases from J; junction bases left unmatched: 8. Per the germline V gene, CDR1 is LGHDT and CDR2 is YNNKEL (reference sequence).

The chain couples TRBV12-3 or TRBV12-4 to TRBJ1-4, with 9 bases that match TRBD1. The CDR3 is 14 amino acids. Losses at the gene ends were 6 bases for V and 6 bases for J; bases not matched to a gene: 5. As DNA, the CDR3 is TGTGCCAGCAGACCGGGACAGGGAGATGAAAAACTGTTTTTT. Amino acids: CASRPGQGDEKLFF.

V gene TRBV7-9 combines with J gene TRBJ2-3; 8 positions match TRBD2. The CDR3 runs 15 residues. Trimming removed 1 base from V and 4 bases from J; junction bases left unmatched: 4. Germline V CDR1 and CDR2: SEHNR, FQNEAQ (reference sequence). The CDR3 bases are TGTGCCAGCAGCTTAGATGGAGCGGGAGCAGATACGCAGTATTTT. The encoded protein is CASSLDGAGADTQYF.

V and J are TRBV5-5 and TRBJ2-5; 7 bases map to TRBD1. V gave up 3 bases and J gave up 5 bases; unmatched junction bases: 7. This CDR3 has 14 amino acids. Germline-derived CDR1 and CDR2 are SGHKS and YYEKEE (reference sequence). CDR3: CASSSETGTETQYF. In DNA form, the CDR3 reads TGTGCCAGCAGCTCGGAGACAGGGACGGAGACCCAGTACTTC. Using reference TRBV5-5 and TRBJ2-5 for the parts outside the CDR3, the full variable domain is DAGVTQSPTHLIKTRGQQVTLRCSPISGHKSVSWYQQVLGQGPQFIFQYYEKEERGRGNFPDRFSARQFPNYSSELNVNALLLGDSALYLCASSSETGTETQYFGPGTRLLVL.

The J gene is TRBJ1-2, the V gene TRBV15, with no clear D. Trimming took off 4 bases at V and 0 bases at J, with 15 bases between the two ends. The germline V gene encodes CDR1 LNHNV and CDR2 YYDKDF (reference sequence). The CDR3 consists of 16 residues. The CDR3 DNA is TGTGCCACCAGCATTTCGCGGACGCCCCCTAACTATGGCTACACCTTC. Translated, it gives CATSISRTPPNYGYTF.

This clonotype was found once. A junction boundary mismatches the germline segment, possibly from a read error. The V and J genes are TRBV7-9 and TRBJ2-7; 9 bases match TRBD1. CDR1 and CDR2 from the germline V gene are SEHNR and FQNEAQ (reference sequence). The CDR3 is 14 amino acids. The CDR3: CASRLGTGKYEQYF. Written as DNA, the CDR3 is TGCGCCAGCAGACTCGGGACAGGGAAGTACGAGCAGTACTTC.

The V gene is TRBV9, the J gene TRBJ1-2; D is unresolved. Trimming shortened V by 4 bases and J by 1 base, and 11 bases separated the two germline ends. Per germline, CDR1 SGDLS and CDR2 YYNGEE. CDR3 length: 14 residues. In DNA, the CDR3 is TGTGCCAGCAGCCTCGGGAGAGTTAACTATGGCTACACCTTC. It yields the protein CASSLGRVNYGYTF. The full variable domain, in which reference TRBV9 and TRBJ1-2 provide the parts outside the CDR3, is DSGVTQTPKHLITATGQRVTLRCSPRSGDLSVYWYQQSLDQGLQFLIQYYNGEERAKGNILERFSAQQFPDLHSELNLSSLELGDSALYFCASSLGRVNYGYTFGSGTRLTVV.

This clonotype was recorded a few times. The genes are TRBV20-1 and TRBJ2-7; D perhaps matches TRBD1 (5 bases). V lost 5 bases and J lost 6, with 17 bases in between. This CDR3 region has 13 residues. CDR1 DFQATT and CDR2 SNEGSKA come from the germline V gene (reference sequence). The CDR3 sequence: CSAGLITGAEQYF. CDR3 sequence (DNA): TGCAGTGCTGGATTAATAACAGGTGCCGAGCAGTACTTC.

Only a few counts were recorded for this clonotype. The chain has TRBV20-1 and TRBJ2-1, with 10 bases matching TRBD2. Per the germline V gene, CDR1 is DFQATT and CDR2 is SNEGSKA (reference sequence). The ends lost 6 bases at V and 5 bases at J; junction bases unmatched: 10. The CDR3 consists of 15 residues. The DNA for the CDR3 is TGCAGTGCCATTAGGCCCCTAGCGGGGGACAATGAGCAGTTCTTC. Protein product: CSAIRPLAGDNEQFF.

The chain employs TRBV10-3 and TRBJ2-2, with TRBD2 as a possible D gene (5 bases). CDR3 length equals 13 residues. Germline assignment: CDR1 ENHRY and CDR2 SYGVKD. With 7 bases removed from V and 7 bases from J, the gap between germline ends came to 13 bases. Here the CDR3 reads CAIMRDVRGELFF. DNA for the CDR3: TGTGCCATCATGAGGGATGTTCGCGGGGAGCTGTTTTTT.

The chain uses TRBV4-1 and TRBJ2-7; no clear D gene. Between the trimmed V and J ends, which lost 0 bases and 1 base, there was a span of 7 bases. The CDR3 spans 14 residues. The germline gives CDR1 MGHRA, CDR2 YSYEKL. In DNA form, the CDR3 reads TGCGCCAGCAGCCAAGAAAGGCTGTCCTACGAGCAGTACTTC. Protein product: CASSQERLSYEQYF.

In DNA form, the CDR3 reads TGTGCCAGCAGCGCAGACAGGGGTTATTCCTACGAGCAGTACTTC. Translation gives CASSADRGYSYEQYF. The chain uses TRBV11-2 and TRBJ2-7; TRBD1 agrees at 8 bases. V lost 5 bases and J lost 1; bases outside the gene matches: 7. The CDR3 is made up of 15 amino acids. CDR1 is SGHAT and CDR2 is FQNNGV in the germline V gene.

A few counts support this clonotype. J is TRBJ2-5 and V is TRBV6-4, with D unresolved. There are 15 residues in the CDR3. Between the trimmed V and J ends, which lost 6 bases and 2 bases, there was a span of 16 bases. In germline, CDR1 is MRHNA, CDR2 SNTAGT. The DNA of the CDR3 is TGTGCCAGCAGCCCCCGCGGTGGGCTTCAAGAGACCCAGTACTTC. It encodes CASSPRGGLQETQYF.

The chain employs TRBV5-1 and TRBJ2-3; D is perhaps TRBD2 (6 bases). The germline CDR1 and CDR2 sequences are SGHRS and YFSETQ. Trimming removed 4 bases from V and 8 bases from J, with 17 bases in between. This CDR3 has 14 amino acids. Here the CDR3 reads CASSPTSGDGTQYF. CDR3 sequence (DNA): TGCGCCAGCAGCCCCACATCGGGGGACGGTACGCAGTATTTT.

In its sample, this clonotype was seen a few times. The genes are TRBV27 and TRBJ2-1; 7 bases agree with TRBD1. The germline gives CDR1 MNHEY, CDR2 SMNVEV (reference sequence). CDR3 length: 14 residues. V lost 6 bases, J lost 6 bases, and 8 bases stayed unmatched. The DNA for the CDR3 is TGTGCCAGCAGAGGGGGACAGAGGCTCAATGAGCAGTTCTTC. Translation: CASRGGQRLNEQFF.

This chain connects TRBV12-3 or TRBV12-4 to TRBJ1-2, with a possible D match to TRBD1 (5 bases). The ends were cut back, 1 base at V and 4 bases at J, with 13 bases in the middle. CDR3 length: 15 amino acids. CDR3 nucleotide sequence: TGTGCCAGCAGTTTAGATATTGGGACGGTCTATGGCTACACCTTC. Encoded protein: CASSLDIGTVYGYTF.

This clonotype has more than one count but fewer than ten. This rearrangement joins TRBV3-1 to TRBJ1-5; no reliable D call. V dropped 0 bases and J dropped 9 bases, with 15 bases sitting between them. CDR3 size: 15 residues. The germline gives CDR1 LGHDT, CDR2 YNNKEL (reference sequence). As DNA, the CDR3 is TGTGCCAGCAGCCAAGATGCGAAACGGAGCCGGCCCCAGCATTTT. This encodes CASSQDAKRSRPQHF.